The T cell receptor beta chain described here comes from a study of blood T cell repertoires in COVID-19. Here immunoSEQ multiplex PCR was the method, and the copy in TCRdb shows in-frame clones only, minus some. Seen here are about 55,000 clones, about 70% observed once, and the top ten hold approximately 15%. Input material: peripheral blood. The sequence came from a woman in her seventies with acute or convalescent COVID-19.

CDR3 nucleotides: TGTGCCACCAGTGACCCCGAGACAGGGGAAGAGACCCAGTACTTC. Its protein is CATSDPETGEETQYF. The J gene is TRBJ2-5, the V gene TRBV24-1; 8 bases are shared with TRBD1. The CDR3 length is 15 residues. With V trimmed by 4 bases and J by 3 bases, 6 bases remained unmatched. Germline V lookup: CDR1 KGHDR, CDR2 SFDVKD.